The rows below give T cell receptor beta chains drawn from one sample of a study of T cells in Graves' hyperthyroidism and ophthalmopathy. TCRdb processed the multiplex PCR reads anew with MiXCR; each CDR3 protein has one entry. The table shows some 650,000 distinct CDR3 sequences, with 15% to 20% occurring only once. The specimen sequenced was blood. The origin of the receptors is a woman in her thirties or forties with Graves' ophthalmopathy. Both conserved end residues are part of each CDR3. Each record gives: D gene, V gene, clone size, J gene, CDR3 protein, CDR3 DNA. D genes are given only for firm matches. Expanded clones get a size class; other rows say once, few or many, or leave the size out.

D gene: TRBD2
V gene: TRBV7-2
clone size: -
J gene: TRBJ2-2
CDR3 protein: CASSLGLAGDHTGELFF
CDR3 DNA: TGTGCCAGCAGCCTGGGACTAGCGGGGGACCACACCGGGGAGCTGTTTTTT

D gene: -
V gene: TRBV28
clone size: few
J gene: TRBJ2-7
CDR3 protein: CASSPPQRRKQYF
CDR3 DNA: TGTGCCAGCAGTCCGCCCCAGCGGCGGAAGCAGTACTTC

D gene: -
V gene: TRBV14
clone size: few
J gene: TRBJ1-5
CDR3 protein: CASSSGGPAQPQHF
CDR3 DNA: TGTGCCAGCAGCTCGGGGGGGCCTGCTCAGCCCCAGCATTTT

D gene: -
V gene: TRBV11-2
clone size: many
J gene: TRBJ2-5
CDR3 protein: CASSHPLRETQYF
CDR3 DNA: TGTGCCAGCAGCCATCCTCTTAGGGAGACCCAGTACTTC

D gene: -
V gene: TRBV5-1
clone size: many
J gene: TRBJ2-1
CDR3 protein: CASSLADVSYNEQFF
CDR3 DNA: TGCGCCAGCAGCTTGGCAGACGTCTCCTACAATGAGCAGTTCTTC

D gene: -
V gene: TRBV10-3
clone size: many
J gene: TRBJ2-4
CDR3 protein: CAISELGAKNIQYF
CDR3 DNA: TGTGCCATCAGTGAGCTGGGGGCCAAAAACATTCAGTACTTC

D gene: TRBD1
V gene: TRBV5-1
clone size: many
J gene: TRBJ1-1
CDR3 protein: CASSYTQGQQNTEAFF
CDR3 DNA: TGCGCCAGCAGTTATACACAGGGGCAGCAGAACACTGAAGCTTTCTTT

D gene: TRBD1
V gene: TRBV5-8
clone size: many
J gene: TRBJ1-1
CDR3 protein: CASRTRQGRTEAFF
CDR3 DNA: TGTGCCAGCAGAACCCGACAGGGTCGAACTGAAGCTTTCTTT

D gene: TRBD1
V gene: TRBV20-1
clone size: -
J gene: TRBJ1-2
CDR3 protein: CSARYRQGAYGGYTF
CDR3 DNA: TGCAGTGCTAGGTATAGACAGGGGGCCTATGGAGGCTACACCTTC

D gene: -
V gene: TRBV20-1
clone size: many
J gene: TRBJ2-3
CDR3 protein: CSARDLLVGTDTQYF
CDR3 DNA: TGCAGTGCTAGAGATCTACTAGTTGGAACAGATACGCAGTATTTT

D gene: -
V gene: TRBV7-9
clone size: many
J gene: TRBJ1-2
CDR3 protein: CASSPLLGQSGNYGYTF
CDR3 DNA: TGTGCCAGCAGCCCTCTACTAGGACAGTCCGGTAACTATGGCTACACCTTC